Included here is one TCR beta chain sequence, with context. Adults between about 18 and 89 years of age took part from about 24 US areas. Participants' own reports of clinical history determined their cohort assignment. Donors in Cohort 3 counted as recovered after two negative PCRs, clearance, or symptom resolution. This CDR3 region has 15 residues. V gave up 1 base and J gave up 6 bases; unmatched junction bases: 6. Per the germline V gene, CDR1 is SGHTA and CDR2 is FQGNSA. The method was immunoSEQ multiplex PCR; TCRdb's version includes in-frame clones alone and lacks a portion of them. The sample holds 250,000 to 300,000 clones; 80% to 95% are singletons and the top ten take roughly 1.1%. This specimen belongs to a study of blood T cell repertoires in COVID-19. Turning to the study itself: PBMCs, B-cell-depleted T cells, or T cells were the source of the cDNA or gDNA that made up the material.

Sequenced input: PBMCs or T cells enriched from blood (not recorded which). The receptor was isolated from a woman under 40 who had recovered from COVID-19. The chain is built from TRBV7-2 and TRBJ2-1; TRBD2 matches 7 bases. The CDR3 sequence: CASSLGRGRGNEQFF. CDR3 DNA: TGTGCCAGCAGCTTAGGTCGCGGGAGAGGCAATGAGCAGTTCTTC.